Described below is a single T cell receptor (beta chain) sequence and its context. Trimming took 2 bases from V and 5 from J; bases not matched to a gene: 3. Germline assignment: CDR1 MDHEN and CDR2 SYDVKM. The length of the CDR3 is 14 residues. This sample was included in a study of blood T cell repertoires in COVID-19. Study context: The cDNA or gDNA used as material had been derived from T cells, B-cell-depleted T cells, or PBMCs.

Using immunoSEQ multiplex PCR, the repertoire was profiled, and TCRdb retains in-frame clones only, with some absent. The profile covers about 310,000 clones, with about nine tenths appearing a single time and 1% taken by the ten largest. The genes are TRBV28 and TRBJ1-1, with 9 bases aligning to TRBD1. This receptor was obtained from a man aged 50 to 60 with active or convalescent COVID-19. Material for sequencing was peripheral blood. CDR3 in amino acids: CASSLRDRETEAFF. CDR3 nucleotides: TGTGCCAGCAGTTTACGGGACAGGGAAACTGAAGCTTTCTTT.